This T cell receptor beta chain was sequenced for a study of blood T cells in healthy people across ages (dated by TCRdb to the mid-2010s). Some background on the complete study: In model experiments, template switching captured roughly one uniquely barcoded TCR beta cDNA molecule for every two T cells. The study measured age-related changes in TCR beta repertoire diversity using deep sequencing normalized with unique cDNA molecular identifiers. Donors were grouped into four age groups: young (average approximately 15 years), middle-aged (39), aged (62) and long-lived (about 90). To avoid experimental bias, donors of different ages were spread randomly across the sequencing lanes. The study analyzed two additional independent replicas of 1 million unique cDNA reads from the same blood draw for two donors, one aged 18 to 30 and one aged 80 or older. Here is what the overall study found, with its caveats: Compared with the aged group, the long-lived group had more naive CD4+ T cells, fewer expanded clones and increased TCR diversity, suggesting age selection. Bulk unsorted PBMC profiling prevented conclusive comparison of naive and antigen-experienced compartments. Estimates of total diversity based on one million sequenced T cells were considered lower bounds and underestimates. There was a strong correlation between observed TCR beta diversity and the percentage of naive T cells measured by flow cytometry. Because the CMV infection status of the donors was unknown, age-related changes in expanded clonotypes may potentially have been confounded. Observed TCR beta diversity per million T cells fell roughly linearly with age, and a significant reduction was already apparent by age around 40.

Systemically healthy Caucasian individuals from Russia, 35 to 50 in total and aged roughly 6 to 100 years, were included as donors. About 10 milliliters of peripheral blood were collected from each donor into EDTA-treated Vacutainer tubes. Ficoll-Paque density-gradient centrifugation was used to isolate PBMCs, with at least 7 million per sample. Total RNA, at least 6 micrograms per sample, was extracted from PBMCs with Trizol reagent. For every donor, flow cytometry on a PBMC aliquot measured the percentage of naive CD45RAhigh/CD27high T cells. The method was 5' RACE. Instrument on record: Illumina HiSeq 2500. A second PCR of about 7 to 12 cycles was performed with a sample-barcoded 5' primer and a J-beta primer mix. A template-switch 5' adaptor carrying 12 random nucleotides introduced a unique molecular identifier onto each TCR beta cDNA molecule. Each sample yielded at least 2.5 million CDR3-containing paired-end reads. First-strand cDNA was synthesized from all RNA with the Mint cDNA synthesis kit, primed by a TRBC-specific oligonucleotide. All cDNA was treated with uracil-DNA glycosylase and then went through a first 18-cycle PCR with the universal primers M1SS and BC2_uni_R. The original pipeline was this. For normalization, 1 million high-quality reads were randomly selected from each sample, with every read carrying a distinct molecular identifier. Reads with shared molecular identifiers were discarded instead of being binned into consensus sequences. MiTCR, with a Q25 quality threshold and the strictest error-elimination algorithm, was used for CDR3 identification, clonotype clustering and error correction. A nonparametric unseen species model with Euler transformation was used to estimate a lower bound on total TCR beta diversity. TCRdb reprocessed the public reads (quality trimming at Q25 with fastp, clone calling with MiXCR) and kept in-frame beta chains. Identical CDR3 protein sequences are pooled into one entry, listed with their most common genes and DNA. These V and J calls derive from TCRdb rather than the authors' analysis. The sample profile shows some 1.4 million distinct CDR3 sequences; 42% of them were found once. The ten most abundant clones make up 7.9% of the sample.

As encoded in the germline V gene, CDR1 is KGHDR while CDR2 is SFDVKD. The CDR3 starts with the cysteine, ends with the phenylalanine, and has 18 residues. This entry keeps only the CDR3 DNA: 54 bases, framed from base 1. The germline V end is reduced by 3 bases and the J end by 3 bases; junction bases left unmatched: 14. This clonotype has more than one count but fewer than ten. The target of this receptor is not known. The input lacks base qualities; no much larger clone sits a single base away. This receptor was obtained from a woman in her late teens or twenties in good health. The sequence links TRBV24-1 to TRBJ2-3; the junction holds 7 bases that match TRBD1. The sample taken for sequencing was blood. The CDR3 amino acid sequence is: CATSDPGTGAQPTDTQYF. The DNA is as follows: TGTGCCACCAGTGATCCGGGTACAGGGGCGCAACCTACAGATACGCAGTATTTT.